The entry below gives a single TCR beta chain sequence along with its context. Its antigen is undetermined. This specimen belongs to a study of cytomegalovirus exposure and HLA in healthy donors. V lost 2 bases to trimming and J lost 8 bases, with 10 bases between them. Germline-derived CDR1 and CDR2 are SGHTA and FQGTGA. The length of the CDR3 is 13 residues. The PCR made use of 60 Vbeta and 13 Jbeta primers. In the source study's methods: Approximately 80 million unique TCR beta chains, roughly 11 million of them shared, were counted by a later analysis. Sequenced by immunoSEQ multiplex PCR; TCRdb stores in-frame clones only, minus some. V, J and clone size are taken as reported in that table, and D and trimming were inferred from the DNA itself. Among fewer than 200,000 clones listed, around three quarters were seen once. Study outcomes and limitations: Available immune exposure information covered CMV serostatus only. Fewer N-insertions than the 666-donor mean were reportedly shown by an Asian-associated ancestry cluster in a later analysis.

What was sequenced was PBMCs. V and J are TRBV7-3 and TRBJ2-1; TRBD1 might be the D (6 bases). The clonotype comes from a woman in her 30s in good health and CMV-seronegative. This chain's CDR3 is CASSLRDMDEQFF. Written as DNA, the CDR3 is TGTGCCAGCAGCTTACGGGACATGGATGAGCAGTTCTTC.